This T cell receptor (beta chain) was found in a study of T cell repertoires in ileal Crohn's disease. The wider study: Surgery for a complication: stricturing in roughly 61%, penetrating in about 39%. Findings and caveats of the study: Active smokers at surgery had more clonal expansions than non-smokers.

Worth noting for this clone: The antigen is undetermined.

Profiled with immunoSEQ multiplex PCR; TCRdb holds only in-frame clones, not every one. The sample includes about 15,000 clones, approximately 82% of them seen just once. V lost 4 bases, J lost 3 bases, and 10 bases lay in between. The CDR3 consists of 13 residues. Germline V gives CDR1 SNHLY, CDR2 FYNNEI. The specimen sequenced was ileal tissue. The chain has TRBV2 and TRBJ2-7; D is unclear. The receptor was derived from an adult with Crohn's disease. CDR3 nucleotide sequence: TGTGCCAGCAGTGTTGAGTCTTTCTACGAGCAGTACTTC. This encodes CASSVESFYEQYF.